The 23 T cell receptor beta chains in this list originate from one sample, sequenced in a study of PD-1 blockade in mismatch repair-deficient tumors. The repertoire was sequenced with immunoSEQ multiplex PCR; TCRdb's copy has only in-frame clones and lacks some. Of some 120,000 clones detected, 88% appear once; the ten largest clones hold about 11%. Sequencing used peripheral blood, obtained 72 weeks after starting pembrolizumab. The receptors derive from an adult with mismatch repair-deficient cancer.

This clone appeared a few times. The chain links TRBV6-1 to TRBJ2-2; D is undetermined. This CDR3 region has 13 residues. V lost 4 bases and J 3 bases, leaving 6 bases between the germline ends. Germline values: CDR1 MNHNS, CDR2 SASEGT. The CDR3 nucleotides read TGTGCCAGCAGTGTACTATACACCGGGGAGCTGTTTTTT. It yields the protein CASSVLYTGELFF.

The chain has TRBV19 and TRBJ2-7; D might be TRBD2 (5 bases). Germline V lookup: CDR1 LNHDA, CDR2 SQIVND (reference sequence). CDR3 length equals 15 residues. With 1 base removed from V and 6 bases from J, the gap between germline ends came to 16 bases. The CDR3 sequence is CASSIAGSPRVEQYF. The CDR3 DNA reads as TGTGCCAGTAGTATAGCGGGATCCCCGCGGGTCGAGCAGTACTTC.

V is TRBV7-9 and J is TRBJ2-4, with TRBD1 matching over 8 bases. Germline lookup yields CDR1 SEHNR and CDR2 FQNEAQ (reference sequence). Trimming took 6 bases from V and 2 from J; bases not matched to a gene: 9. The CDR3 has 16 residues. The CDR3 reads CASSPTQGVSKNIQYF. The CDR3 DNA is TGTGCCAGCAGTCCTACACAGGGGGTATCCAAAAACATTCAGTACTTC.

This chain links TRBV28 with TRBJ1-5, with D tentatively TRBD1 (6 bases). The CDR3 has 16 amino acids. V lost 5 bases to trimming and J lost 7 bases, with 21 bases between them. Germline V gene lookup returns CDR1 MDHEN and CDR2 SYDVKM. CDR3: CASSPPRGQPSQPQHF. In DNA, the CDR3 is TGTGCCAGCAGTCCGCCGCGTGGACAGCCTTCCCAGCCCCAGCATTTT.

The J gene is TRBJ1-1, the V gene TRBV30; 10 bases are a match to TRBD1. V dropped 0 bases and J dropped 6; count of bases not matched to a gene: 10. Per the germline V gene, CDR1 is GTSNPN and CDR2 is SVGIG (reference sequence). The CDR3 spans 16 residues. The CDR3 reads CAWSVRGQGFIPEAFF. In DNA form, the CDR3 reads TGTGCCTGGAGTGTACGGGGACAGGGGTTTATCCCTGAAGCTTTCTTT. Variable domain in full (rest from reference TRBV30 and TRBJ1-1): SQTIHQWPATLVQPVGSPLSLECTVEGTSNPNLYWYRQAAGRGLQLLFYSVGIGQISSEVPQNLSASRPQDRQFILSSKKLLLSDSGFYLCAWSVRGQGFIPEAFFGQGTRLTVV.

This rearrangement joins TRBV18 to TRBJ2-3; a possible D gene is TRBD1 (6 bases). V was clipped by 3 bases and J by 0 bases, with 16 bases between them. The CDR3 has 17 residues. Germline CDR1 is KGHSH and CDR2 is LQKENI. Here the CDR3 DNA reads TGTGCCAGCTCACCTACGTTTGGACAGTCTAGCACAGATACGCAGTATTTT. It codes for CASSPTFGQSSTDTQYF.

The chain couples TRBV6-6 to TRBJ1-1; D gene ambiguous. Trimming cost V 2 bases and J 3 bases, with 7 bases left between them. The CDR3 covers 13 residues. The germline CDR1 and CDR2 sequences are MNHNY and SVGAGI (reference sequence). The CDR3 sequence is CASSYRIDTEAFF. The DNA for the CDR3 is TGTGCCAGCAGTTACAGAATAGACACTGAAGCTTTCTTT.

The CDR3 region is CASSHGLAGNTGELFF. The DNA of the CDR3 is TGTGCCAGCAGCCACGGACTAGCGGGCAACACCGGGGAGCTGTTTTTT. The chain carries TRBV7-6 and TRBJ2-2, with TRBD2 identical over 11 bases. Trimming took 5 bases from V and 2 from J; bases not matched to a gene: 4. The germline gives CDR1 SGHVS, CDR2 FNYEAQ. CDR3 length equals 16 residues. Full variable domain (remainder filled in from reference TRBV7-6 and TRBJ2-2): GAGVSQSPRYKVTKRGQDVALRCDPISGHVSLYWYRQALGQGPEFLTYFNYEAQQDKSGLPNDRFSAERPEGSISTLTIQRTEQRDSAMYRCASSHGLAGNTGELFFGEGSRLTVL.

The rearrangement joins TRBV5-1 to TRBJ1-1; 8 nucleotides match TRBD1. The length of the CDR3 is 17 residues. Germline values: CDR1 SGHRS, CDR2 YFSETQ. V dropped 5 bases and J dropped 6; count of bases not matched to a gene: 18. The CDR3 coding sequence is TGCGCCAGCAGGCTGCCCCAGGGGGCGGGGGAGGGCGCTGAAGCTTTCTTT. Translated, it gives CASRLPQGAGEGAEAFF. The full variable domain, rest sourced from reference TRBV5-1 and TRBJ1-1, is KAGVTQTPRYLIKTRGQQVTLSCSPISGHRSVSWYQQTPGQGLQFLFEYFSETQRNKGNFPGRFSGRQFSNSRSEMNVSTLELGDSALYLCASRLPQGAGEGAEAFFGQGTRLTVV.

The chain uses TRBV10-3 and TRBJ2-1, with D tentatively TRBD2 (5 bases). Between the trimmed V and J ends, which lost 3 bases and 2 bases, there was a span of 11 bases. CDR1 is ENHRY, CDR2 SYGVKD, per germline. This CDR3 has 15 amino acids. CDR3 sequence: CAISEGNSAYNEQFF. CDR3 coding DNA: TGTGCCATCAGTGAAGGGAATAGCGCCTACAATGAGCAGTTCTTC.

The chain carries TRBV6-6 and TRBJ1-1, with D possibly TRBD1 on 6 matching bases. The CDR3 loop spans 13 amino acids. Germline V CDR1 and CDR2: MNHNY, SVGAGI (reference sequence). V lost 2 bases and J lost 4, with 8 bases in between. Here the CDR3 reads CASSYGGGTEAFF. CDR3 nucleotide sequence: TGTGCCAGCAGTTACGGAGGGGGCACTGAAGCTTTCTTT.

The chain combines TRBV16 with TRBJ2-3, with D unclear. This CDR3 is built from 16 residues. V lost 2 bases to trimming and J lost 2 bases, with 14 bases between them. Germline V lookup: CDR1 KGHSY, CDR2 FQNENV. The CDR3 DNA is TGTGCCAGCAGCCAAAGGGCCCCACCGACCACAGATACGCAGTATTTT. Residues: CASSQRAPPTTDTQYF.

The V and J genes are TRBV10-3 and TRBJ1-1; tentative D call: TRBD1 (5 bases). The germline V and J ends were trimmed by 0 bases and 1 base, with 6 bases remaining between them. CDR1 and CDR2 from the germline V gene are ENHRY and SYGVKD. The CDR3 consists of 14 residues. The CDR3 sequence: CAISESTENTEAFF. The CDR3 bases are TGTGCCATCAGTGAGTCGACAGAGAACACTGAAGCTTTCTTT.

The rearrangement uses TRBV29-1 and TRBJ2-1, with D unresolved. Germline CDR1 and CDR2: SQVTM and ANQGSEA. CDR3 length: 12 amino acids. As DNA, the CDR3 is TGCAGTGGGCTTGGAGCCTACAATGAGCAGTTCTTC. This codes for CSGLGAYNEQFF.

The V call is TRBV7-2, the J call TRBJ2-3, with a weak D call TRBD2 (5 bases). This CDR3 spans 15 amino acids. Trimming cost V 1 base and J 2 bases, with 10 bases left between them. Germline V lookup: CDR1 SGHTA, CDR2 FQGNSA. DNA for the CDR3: TGTGCCAGCAGCTTAGTCGGACTCTACACAGATACGCAGTATTTT. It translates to CASSLVGLYTDTQYF.

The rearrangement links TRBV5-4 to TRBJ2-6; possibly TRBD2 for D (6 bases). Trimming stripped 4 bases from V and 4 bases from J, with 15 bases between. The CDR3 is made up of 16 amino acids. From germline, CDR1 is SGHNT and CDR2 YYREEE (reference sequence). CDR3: CASSPGGVSGANVLTF. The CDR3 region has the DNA TGTGCCAGCAGCCCCGGGGGTGTGTCGGGGGCCAACGTCCTGACTTTC.

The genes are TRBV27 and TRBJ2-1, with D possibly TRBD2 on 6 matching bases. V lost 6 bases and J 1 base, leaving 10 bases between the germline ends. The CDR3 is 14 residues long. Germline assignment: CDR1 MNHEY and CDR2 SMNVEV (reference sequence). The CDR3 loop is CASRMAGSYNEQFF. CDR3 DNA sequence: TGTGCCAGCAGAATGGCGGGGTCCTACAATGAGCAGTTCTTC.

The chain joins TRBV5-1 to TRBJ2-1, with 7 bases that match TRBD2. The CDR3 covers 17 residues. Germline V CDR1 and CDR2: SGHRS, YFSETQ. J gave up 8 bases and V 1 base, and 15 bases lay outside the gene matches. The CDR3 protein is CASSLPRLASQSDEQFF. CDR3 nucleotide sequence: TGCGCCAGCAGCTTGCCCCGACTAGCTTCGCAAAGCGATGAGCAGTTCTTC.

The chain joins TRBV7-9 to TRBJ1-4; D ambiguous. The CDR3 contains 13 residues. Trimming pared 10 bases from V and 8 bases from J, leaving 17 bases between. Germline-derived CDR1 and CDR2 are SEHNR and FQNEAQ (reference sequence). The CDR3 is CAIWARGGEKLFF. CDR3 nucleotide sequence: TGTGCCATTTGGGCCAGAGGCGGCGAAAAACTGTTTTTT.

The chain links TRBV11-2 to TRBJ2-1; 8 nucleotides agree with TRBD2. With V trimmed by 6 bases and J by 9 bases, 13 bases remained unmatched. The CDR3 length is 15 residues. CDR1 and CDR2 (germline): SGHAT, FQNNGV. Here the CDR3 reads CASRSLRSGISEQFF. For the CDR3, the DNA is TGTGCCAGCAGGTCCCTTCGTAGCGGGATTAGTGAGCAGTTCTTC.

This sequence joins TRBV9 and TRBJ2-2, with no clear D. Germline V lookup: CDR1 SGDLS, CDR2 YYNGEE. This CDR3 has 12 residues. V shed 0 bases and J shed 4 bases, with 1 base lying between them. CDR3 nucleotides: TGTGCCAGCAGCGTAGCCACCGGGGAGCTGTTTTTT. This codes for CASSVATGELFF. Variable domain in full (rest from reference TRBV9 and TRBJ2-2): DSGVTQTPKHLITATGQRVTLRCSPRSGDLSVYWYQQSLDQGLQFLIQYYNGEERAKGNILERFSAQQFPDLHSELNLSSLELGDSALYFCASSVATGELFFGEGSRLTVL.

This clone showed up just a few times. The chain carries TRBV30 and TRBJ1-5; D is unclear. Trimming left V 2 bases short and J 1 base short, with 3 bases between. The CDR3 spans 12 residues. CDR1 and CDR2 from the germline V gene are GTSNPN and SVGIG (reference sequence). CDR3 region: CAWSTSNQPQHF. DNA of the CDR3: TGTGCCTGGAGTACGAGCAATCAGCCCCAGCATTTT.

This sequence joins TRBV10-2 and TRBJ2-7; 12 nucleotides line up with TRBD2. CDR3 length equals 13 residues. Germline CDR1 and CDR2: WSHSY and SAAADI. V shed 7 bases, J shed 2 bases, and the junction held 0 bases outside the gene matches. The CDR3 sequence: CASTSGGAYEQYF. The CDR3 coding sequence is TGCGCCAGCACTAGCGGGGGGGCCTACGAGCAGTACTTC.